This T cell receptor (beta chain) was recorded in a study of early T cells in non-severe SARS-CoV-2 infection. TCRdb called the 5' RACE reads again in MiXCR, with one record for every CDR3 protein. The sample records more than 80,000 distinct CDR3 sequences, 16% being singletons. The V gene's germline CDR1 is MNHEY and CDR2 SMNVEV (reference sequence). The CDR3 spans 16 residues. Losses at the gene ends were 0 bases for V and 2 bases for J; bases not matched to a gene: 4. This receptor was taken from an adult who was a healthcare worker with PCR-confirmed SARS-CoV-2 infection or an uninfected control (not recorded which). J is TRBJ2-3 and V is TRBV27; the match to TRBD2 covers 8 bases. The sample consisted of whole blood. Here the CDR3 reads CASSLSASGYTDTQYF. The DNA for the CDR3 is TGTGCCAGCAGTTTATCAGCTAGCGGGTACACAGATACGCAGTATTTT.